The 9 T cell receptor beta chains reported below all come from one sample, sequenced in a study of shared clonotypes between healthy human individuals. Libraries were prepared by immunoSEQ multiplex PCR; TCRdb keeps only in-frame clonotypes and omits some of them. Of fewer than 2.5 million clones in the sample, roughly 93% are singletons; the top ten hold more than 0.35%. The sequenced material came from naive CD4+ T cells from PBMCs. As for subset: CD45RA+ positively selected. The receptors were gathered from a man between 18 and 35 years old in good health. Some clones in this sample may be carry-over from other donors' samples.

V gene TRBV5-6 combines with J gene TRBJ1-5; D gene ambiguous. Germline values: CDR1 SGHDT, CDR2 YYEEEE. The CDR3 loop spans 14 amino acids. V gave up 4 bases and J gave up 0 bases, with 8 bases separating them. In DNA, the CDR3 is TGTGCCAGCAGCCTCTCTTATAGCAATCAGCCCCAGCATTTT. Protein: CASSLSYSNQPQHF.

The chain joins TRBV7-6 to TRBJ2-7, with D tentatively TRBD2 (5 bases). The length of the CDR3 is 13 residues. V dropped 2 bases and J dropped 5 bases, with 10 bases sitting between them. Germline V gene lookup returns CDR1 SGHVS and CDR2 FNYEAQ. The CDR3 DNA reads as TGTGCCAGCAGCTTATTGGGTAGCGACGAGCAGTACTTC. As protein: CASSLLGSDEQYF.

The V gene is TRBV5-1, the J gene TRBJ2-3; D ambiguous. Germline values: CDR1 SGHRS, CDR2 YFSETQ. The length of the CDR3 is 14 residues. The ends were cut back, 1 base at V and 2 bases at J, with 8 bases in the middle. CDR3 nucleotides: TGCGCCAGCAGCTTGTTGGCATTCACAGATACGCAGTATTTT. The encoded protein is CASSLLAFTDTQYF. The complete variable domain, with remaining parts taken from reference TRBV5-1 and TRBJ2-3, reads KAGVTQTPRYLIKTRGQQVTLSCSPISGHRSVSWYQQTPGQGLQFLFEYFSETQRNKGNFPGRFSGRQFSNSRSEMNVSTLELGDSALYLCASSLLAFTDTQYFGPGTRLTVL.

With respect to this clone: A junction boundary mismatches the germline segment, possibly from a read error. The chain joins TRBV29-1 to TRBJ2-5, with 7 bases fitting TRBD1. The CDR3 is 13 amino acids. Germline V CDR1 and CDR2: SQVTM, ANQGSEA. The CDR3 DNA sequence: TGCAGCGTTCGGGGACAGTACCAAGGGACCCAGTACTTC. Its protein is CSVRGQYQGTQYF.

This chain links TRBV2 with TRBJ2-3, with 13 bases lining up with TRBD2. Trimming cost V 5 bases and J 5 bases; bases outside gene matches: 7. The CDR3 sequence is 16 residues long. Germline CDR1 reads SNHLY; CDR2 reads FYNNEI. The CDR3 spells CASSLLAGGPGDTQYF. The CDR3 DNA sequence: TGTGCCAGCAGTCTACTAGCGGGAGGGCCCGGAGATACGCAGTATTTT.

This chain connects TRBV18 to TRBJ2-2; D ambiguous. V lost 2 bases to trimming and J lost 7 bases, with 11 bases between them. CDR1 is KGHSH and CDR2 is LQKENI in the germline V gene. The CDR3 runs 14 residues. The CDR3 nucleotides read TGTGCCAGCTCACCAAGACCAACTGGCGGGGAGCTGTTTTTT. Translation gives CASSPRPTGGELFF.

The V call is TRBV7-2, the J call TRBJ1-5; 9 bases match TRBD1. Trimming at V came to 7 bases and at J to 7 bases, leaving 11 bases not matched to a gene. The CDR3 totals 15 residues. Germline V CDR1 and CDR2: SGHTA, FQGNSA. CDR3 nucleotide sequence: TGTGCCAGCACCCTACCGGGACAGGGTCGACAGCCCCAGCATTTT. It yields the protein CASTLPGQGRQPQHF.

The CDR3 DNA sequence: TGTGCCAGCAGCTTGGGCTACAGAGCCTACAATGAGCAGTTCTTC. It yields the protein CASSLGYRAYNEQFF. This chain joins TRBV5-4 and TRBJ2-1; D unresolved. Looked up from germline, CDR1 is SGHNT and CDR2 is YYREEE (reference sequence). Between the trimmed V and J ends, which lost 0 bases and 2 bases, there was a span of 9 bases. The CDR3 has 15 residues.

With regard to this clone: Within the sample, other DNA sequences also encode this same CDR3. V and J are TRBV6-1 and TRBJ1-5, with D uncertain. Trimming took 4 bases from V and 1 from J, leaving 2 bases between them. Germline CDR1 reads MNHNS; CDR2 reads SASEGT. The CDR3 length is 12 residues. CDR3 DNA: TGTGCCAGCAGTGTAAGCAATCAGCCCCAGCATTTT. It codes for CASSVSNQPQHF.